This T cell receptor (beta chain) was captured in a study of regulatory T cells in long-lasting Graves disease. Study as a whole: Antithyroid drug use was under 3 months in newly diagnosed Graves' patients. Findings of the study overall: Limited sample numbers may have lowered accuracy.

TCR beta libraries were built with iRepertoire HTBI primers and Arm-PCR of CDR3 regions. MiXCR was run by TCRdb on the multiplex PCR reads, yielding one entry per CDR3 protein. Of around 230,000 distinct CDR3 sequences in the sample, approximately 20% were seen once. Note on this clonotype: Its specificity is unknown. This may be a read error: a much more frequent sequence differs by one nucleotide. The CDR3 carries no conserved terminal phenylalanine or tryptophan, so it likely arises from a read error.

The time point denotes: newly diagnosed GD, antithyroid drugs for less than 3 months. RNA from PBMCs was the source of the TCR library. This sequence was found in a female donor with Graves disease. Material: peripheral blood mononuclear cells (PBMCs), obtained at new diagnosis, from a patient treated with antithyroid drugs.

The CDR3 loop reads CSAAGNSNQPQHL. CDR3 bases: TGCAGTGCTGCCGGGAATAGCAATCAGCCCCAGCATTTG. The genes are TRBV20-1 and TRBJ1-5; no clear D gene. The CDR3 is made up of 13 amino acids. Germline loops: CDR1 DFQATT, CDR2 SNEGSKA (reference sequence). Trimming left V 5 bases short and J 0 bases short, with 8 bases between.